The rows below give T cell receptor beta chains drawn from one sample of a study of Ad26.COV2.S vaccination and SARS-CoV-2 variants. Generated by immunoSEQ multiplex PCR, the TCRdb table keeps only in-frame clones and is missing some. The sample comprises about 400,000 clones, about four fifths of which are singletons, and around 7.4% rests with the top ten. The sample here was peripheral blood, taken in a trial of Ad26.COV2.S vaccine versus placebo. The receptors shown here come from a person between 18 and 65 years old who received the Ad26.COV2.S COVID-19 vaccine or a placebo. Each CDR3 is given with its conserved first and last residue. The D gene is left open where the match is weak. Clone sizes are given selectively: once, few, many, or a class where the clone is expanded.

clone_size	v_call	j_call	d_call	cdr3_nt	cdr3_aa
-	TRBV21-1	TRBJ1-3	-	TGTGCCAGCAGCAAAGTTCGCAGGGGGCGTGGAAACACCATATATTTT	CASSKVRRGRGNTIYF
-	TRBV7-3	TRBJ2-3	TRBD2	TGTGCCAGCAGCCCCGGGAGGGACACAGATGCGCAGTATTTT	CASSPGRDTDAQYF
once	TRBV5-4	TRBJ1-5	-	TGTGCCAGCAGCTTGACAGGGTCGGGTCAGCCCCAGCATTTT	CASSLTGSGQPQHF
-	TRBV6-4	TRBJ2-3	-	TGTGCCAGCAGTCGACAAGATACGCAGTATTTT	CASSRQDTQYF
-	TRBV7-9	TRBJ1-5	-	TGTGCCAGCAGCTCCGGTGGCAGGGAGGGGCAGCCCCAGCATTTT	CASSSGGREGQPQHF
once	TRBV30	TRBJ2-4	-	TGTGCCTGGAGTCTGGAGAGCCTAGCCAAAAACATTCAGTACTTC	CAWSLESLAKNIQYF
-	TRBV10-2	TRBJ2-5	-	TGCGCCAGCAGTGATGGGTATCTAGAGACCCAGTACTTC	CASSDGYLETQYF
few	TRBV10-1	TRBJ2-1	TRBD2	TGCGCCAGCAGTGAGTCGGCCCTAGCGGGAGCTTACAATGAGCAGTTCTTC	CASSESALAGAYNEQFF
once	TRBV5-1	TRBJ2-5	TRBD1	TGCGCCAGCAGCTTTGGGACAGAAGAGACCCAGTACTTC	CASSFGTEETQYF
-	TRBV4-1	TRBJ1-5	-	TGCGCCAGCAGCCCCACGCCCAGGGAATTTGGCAATCAGCCCCAGCATTTT	CASSPTPREFGNQPQHF
-	TRBV7-2	TRBJ2-5	TRBD2	TGTGCCAGCAGCTTAGGTATTAGCGGGGGCCAAGAGACCCAGTACTTC	CASSLGISGGQETQYF
-	TRBV30	TRBJ2-2	-	TGTGCCTGGAGACAGGGCTACACCGGGGAGCTGTTTTTT	CAWRQGYTGELFF
-	TRBV27	TRBJ1-1	-	TGTGCCAGCACCCGGGCCGGATCGAACACTGAAGCTTTCTTT	CASTRAGSNTEAFF
-	TRBV6-1	TRBJ2-7	-	TGTGCCAGCAGTGAATTAAACGAGCAGTACTTC	CASSELNEQYF
-	TRBV7-2	TRBJ1-6	-	TGTGCCATCCTTTACAGCTTTAATTCACCCCTCCACTTT	CAILYSFNSPLHF
-	TRBV2	TRBJ1-6	-	TGTGCCAGCAGTTCGGACATTAATTCACCCCTCCACTTT	CASSSDINSPLHF
-	TRBV4-3	TRBJ1-2	-	TGCGCCAGCAGCCAAGCAGGGGCGCGTAACTATGGCTACACCTTC	CASSQAGARNYGYTF
once	TRBV24-1	TRBJ1-6	TRBD1	TGTGCCACCTTTATTTTGGGACAGGCGCTCTCTTCACCCCTCCACTTT	CATFILGQALSSPLHF
-	TRBV3-1/TRBV3-2	TRBJ1-4	-	TGTGCCAGCAGCCAAGGAATCAGACGGACCCGTATAGGGGGGGATGATGAAAAACTGTTTTTT	CASSQGIRRTRIGGDDEKLFF
-	TRBV5-1	TRBJ1-2	TRBD1	TGCGCCAGCAGCCCCCGACAGGGGGCTGGGACTAACTATGGCTACACCTTC	CASSPRQGAGTNYGYTF
-	TRBV3-1/TRBV3-2	TRBJ2-1	TRBD1	TGTGCCAGCAGCCCGAACAGGGGGTCCTACAATGAGCAGTTCTTC	CASSPNRGSYNEQFF
-	TRBV6-1	TRBJ2-1	TRBD2	TGTGCCAGCAGTGAAGGCCCTAGCGGGGGGGCGAAGTATGAGCAGTTCTTC	CASSEGPSGGAKYEQFF
-	TRBV14	TRBJ1-1	-	TGTGCCAGCAGCCAAGATCAATTGTGGAACACTGAAGCTTTCTTT	CASSQDQLWNTEAFF
-	TRBV7-3	TRBJ1-2	-	TGTGCCAGCAGCTTCACAAGAGAGGGCTACACCTTC	CASSFTREGYTF
-	TRBV5-4	TRBJ2-5	-	TGTGCCAGCAGCTTGGCGGGGGGCGACCGGGGGACCCAGTACTTC	CASSLAGGDRGTQYF
-	TRBV12-3/TRBV12-4	TRBJ1-6	-	TGTGCCAGCAGTGACTCTTATTCACCCCTCCACTTT	CASSDSYSPLHF
-	TRBV10-1	TRBJ2-2	-	TGCGCCAGCAGGCCAGATAACACCGGGGAGCTGTTTTTT	CASRPDNTGELFF
-	TRBV7-2	TRBJ1-1	-	TGTGCCAGCAGCTTGGACATGAACACTGAAGCTTTCTTT	CASSLDMNTEAFF
-	TRBV7-9	TRBJ2-1	-	TGTGCCAGCAGCTTAACCCGGGGGCCGGAGGAGCAGTTCTTC	CASSLTRGPEEQFF
-	TRBV6-4	TRBJ1-1	-	TGTGCCAGCAGTGACTCGGACACCTCTGAAGCTTTCTTT	CASSDSDTSEAFF
once	TRBV5-1	TRBJ2-3	TRBD2	TGCGCCAGCAGCTCGCGACTAGCGGGGGGGCTTAGCACAGATACGCAGTATTTT	CASSSRLAGGLSTDTQYF
-	TRBV14	TRBJ2-3	TRBD2	TGTGCCAGCAGCCAAGATCTCCCCTACCTAGCGGGACGCACAGATACGCAGTATTTT	CASSQDLPYLAGRTDTQYF
few	TRBV11-1	TRBJ1-1	-	TGTGCCAGCAGCCGGCTGCGGGCGAACACTGAAGCTTTCTTT	CASSRLRANTEAFF
few	TRBV11-1	TRBJ1-2	-	TGTGCCAGCAGCCTCGACAGCTATGGCTACACCTTC	CASSLDSYGYTF
few	TRBV5-1	TRBJ1-1	-	TGCGCCAGCAGCCCGAACACCGGGACATTGAACACTGAAGCTTTCTTT	CASSPNTGTLNTEAFF
-	TRBV28	TRBJ2-5	TRBD2	TGTGCCAGCAGTTCCCCCGGGGAGGGGCGAGAGACCCAGTACTTC	CASSSPGEGRETQYF
-	TRBV19	TRBJ2-7	-	TGTGCCAGTAGTACCGGGGACTTTCTCTTCTACGAGCAGTACTTC	CASSTGDFLFYEQYF
-	TRBV7-3	TRBJ2-1	-	TGTGCCAGCAGCTCACACCCCAAGAGACTTCCAGGAAGCTCCTACAATGAGCAGTTCTTC	CASSSHPKRLPGSSYNEQFF
-	TRBV5-6	TRBJ2-7	TRBD1	TGTGCCAGCAGCCGGACAGGGTACGAGCAGTACTTC	CASSRTGYEQYF
once	TRBV7-9	TRBJ2-1	TRBD2	TGTGCCAGCAGCTTACTAGCGGGGGGGAATGAGCAGTTCTTC	CASSLLAGGNEQFF
-	TRBV30	TRBJ2-4	-	TGTGCCGCCGACTGGGCGGGCATTCAGTACTTC	CAADWAGIQYF
-	TRBV12-2	TRBJ2-2	-	TGTGCAAGTCGCTTAGGACTAGCGGGGGGGCCCGACACCGGGGAGCTGTTTTTT	CASRLGLAGGPDTGELFF
-	TRBV5-1	TRBJ2-6	-	TGCGCCAGCAGCTTGGTGGCTGGGGCCAACGTCCTGACTTTC	CASSLVAGANVLTF
once	TRBV6-5	TRBJ1-6	-	TGTGCCAGCAGCTTGACAGTCCCCTATAATTCACCCCTCCACTTT	CASSLTVPYNSPLHF
once	TRBV19	TRBJ1-1	TRBD1	TGTGCCAGTAGTAGAGGGGGCAGGAACACTGAAGCTTTCTTT	CASSRGGRNTEAFF
-	TRBV12-5	TRBJ2-7	TRBD2	TGTGCTAGTGGTTTGGAGACTAGCGGGAGTTCCTACGAGCAGTACTTC	CASGLETSGSSYEQYF
once	TRBV11-3	TRBJ2-3	-	TGTGCCAGCAGCTTTTACGGTAGATTTGTTGGCACAGATACGCAGTATTTT	CASSFYGRFVGTDTQYF
-	TRBV5-1	TRBJ1-1	TRBD1	TGCGCCAGCAGCATATTCCTTCAGGGGGAAACTGAAGCTTTCTTT	CASSIFLQGETEAFF
-	TRBV6-5	TRBJ1-3	-	TGTGCCCACAGAGTTGGGTCTGGAAACACCATATATTTT	CAHRVGSGNTIYF